These 29 T cell receptor beta chains share one sample of origin, sequenced in a study of blood T cell repertoires in COVID-19. Sequencing used immunoSEQ multiplex PCR; TCRdb keeps in-frame clones, though not all of them. The repertoire holds roughly 300,000 clones, with roughly 82% as singletons. Sequencing was carried out using peripheral blood. These TCRs come from a woman between 45 and 60 years old with acute or convalescent COVID-19.

The chain uses TRBV7-9 and TRBJ1-4; D might be TRBD1 (5 bases). Trimming removed 2 bases at V and 8 bases at J, with 18 bases between. The CDR3 is 16 amino acids. The germline gives CDR1 SEHNR, CDR2 FQNEAQ (reference sequence). The CDR3 spells CASSLTEGWEGEKLFF. CDR3 bases: TGTGCCAGCAGCTTAACGGAGGGGTGGGAGGGAGAAAAACTGTTTTTT.

V and J are TRBV19 and TRBJ2-5; 8 bases are shared with TRBD2. The germline V gene has CDR1 LNHDA and CDR2 SQIVND (reference sequence). The J segment lost 6 bases and the V segment lost 6 bases, leaving 12 bases of the junction unmatched. This CDR3 spans 15 amino acids. In DNA form, the CDR3 reads TGTGCCAGTAGGTCCGCCGCCAGCGGGAGTCAGACCCAGTACTTC. Translation: CASRSAASGSQTQYF.

This chain joins TRBV28 and TRBJ2-7, with D unclear. Germline-derived CDR1 and CDR2 are MDHEN and SYDVKM. V dropped 4 bases and J dropped 4 bases, with 8 bases sitting between them. This CDR3 has 12 amino acids. Here the CDR3 reads CASSSLRYEQYF. The CDR3 DNA is TGTGCCAGCAGTTCGTTGAGGTACGAGCAGTACTTC.

This clone appeared once. The chain is built from TRBV7-9 and TRBJ1-1; D gene uncertain. Trimming took 4 bases from V and 5 from J, leaving 8 bases between them. Per the germline V gene, CDR1 is SEHNR and CDR2 is FQNEAQ (reference sequence). CDR3 length: 12 residues. This CDR3 is CASSSRHTEAFF. The DNA for the CDR3 is TGTGCCAGCAGCTCCCGACATACTGAAGCTTTCTTT.

In its sample, this clone was seen once. This chain joins TRBV2 and TRBJ2-5; 8 positions agree with TRBD2. Germline values: CDR1 SNHLY, CDR2 FYNNEI. V dropped 7 bases and J dropped 5; count of bases not matched to a gene: 9. The CDR3 runs to 14 residues. DNA of the CDR3: TGTGCCAGCAACCGAGAGACTAGCGTGGAGACCCAGTACTTC. Translated, it gives CASNRETSVETQYF.

This chain uses TRBV2 with TRBJ2-6; D gene uncertain. This CDR3 has 16 amino acids. The ends were cut back, 0 bases at V and 0 bases at J, with 6 bases in the middle. Germline V gene lookup returns CDR1 SNHLY and CDR2 FYNNEI. CDR3 sequence reads: CASSEAKSSGANVLTF. The CDR3, as DNA: TGTGCCAGCAGTGAAGCGAAGAGCTCTGGGGCCAACGTCCTGACTTTC.

The rearrangement uses TRBV2 and TRBJ2-7; D might be TRBD1 (5 bases). CDR1 SNHLY and CDR2 FYNNEI come from the germline V gene. The germline V and J ends were trimmed by 1 base and 3 bases, with 16 bases remaining between them. The CDR3 has 16 amino acids. The CDR3 protein is CASSEGWGDRDYEQYF. Here the CDR3 DNA reads TGTGCCAGCAGTGAAGGGTGGGGTGACAGAGACTACGAGCAGTACTTC.

The rearrangement links TRBV5-1 to TRBJ2-3, with TRBD1 identical over 8 bases. Trimming cost V 0 bases and J 2 bases; bases outside gene matches: 5. The CDR3 covers 16 residues. CDR1 is SGHRS, CDR2 YFSETQ, per germline. CDR3 sequence (DNA): TGCGCCAGCAGCTTGGTTACAGGGGGAACCACAGATACGCAGTATTTT. It translates to CASSLVTGGTTDTQYF.

This clone was detected only once. The V call is TRBV7-2, the J call TRBJ2-5, with 13 bases that match TRBD2. Losses at the gene ends were 4 bases for V and 5 bases for J; bases not matched to a gene: 10. The CDR3 consists of 17 residues. The germline V gene encodes CDR1 SGHTA and CDR2 FQGNSA. The CDR3 DNA reads as TGTGCCAGCAGCTACGGACTAGCGGGAGTTTCAGCGGAGACCCAGTACTTC. This sequence encodes CASSYGLAGVSAETQYF.

This rearrangement joins TRBV27 to TRBJ2-3; 13 bases are shared with TRBD2. The CDR3 is 15 residues long. Germline V gene sequence: CDR1 MNHEY, CDR2 SMNVEV (reference sequence). V was clipped by 6 bases and J by 6 bases; unmatched bases: 6. The CDR3 loop is CASRGGLAGIDTQYF. In nucleotides, the CDR3 is TGTGCCAGCAGGGGGGGACTAGCGGGAATCGATACGCAGTATTTT.

This clone was counted ten times or more. The V call is TRBV5-1, the J call TRBJ1-6, with 9 nucleotides matching TRBD1. V shed 0 bases and J 8 bases; nucleotides not matched to a gene: 6. This CDR3 is built from 16 residues. The germline V gene encodes CDR1 SGHRS and CDR2 YFSETQ. The CDR3 region is CASSLEGTGSYSPLHF. The CDR3 nucleotides are TGCGCCAGCAGCTTGGAGGGGACAGGGTCATATTCACCCCTCCACTTT. Complete variable domain (other parts from reference TRBV5-1 and TRBJ1-6): KAGVTQTPRYLIKTRGQQVTLSCSPISGHRSVSWYQQTPGQGLQFLFEYFSETQRNKGNFPGRFSGRQFSNSRSEMNVSTLELGDSALYLCASSLEGTGSYSPLHFGNGTRLTVT.

The chain is built from TRBV10-3 and TRBJ1-6; TRBD1 aligns across 9 bases. Looked up from germline, CDR1 is ENHRY and CDR2 is SYGVKD. Trimming removed 6 bases from V and 7 bases from J; junction bases left unmatched: 10. The length of the CDR3 is 16 residues. In DNA form, the CDR3 reads TGTGCCATCAGACCTGGGACCGACAGGGGGAATTCACCCCTCCACTTT. Encoded protein: CAIRPGTDRGNSPLHF.

The chain uses TRBV3-1 (or the pseudogene TRBV3-2) and TRBJ2-7, with 7 nucleotides matching TRBD1. The CDR3 runs 14 residues. Germline lookup yields CDR1 LGHDT and CDR2 YNNKEL (reference sequence). The ends lost 1 base at V and 6 bases at J; junction bases unmatched: 6. Here the CDR3 reads CASSQADRDGEQYF. CDR3 bases: TGTGCCAGCAGCCAAGCCGACAGGGATGGCGAGCAGTACTTC.

The chain carries TRBV4-1 and TRBJ2-7; 13 bases line up with TRBD2. Germline CDR1 reads MGHRA; CDR2 reads YSYEKL. The CDR3 extends over 15 amino acids. After removal of 8 bases from V and 2 bases from J, the junction contained 6 bases not matched to a gene. CDR3 DNA: TGCGCCAGCTCCCGGGGGACTAGCGGGACCTACGAGCAGTACTTC. It is translated as CASSRGTSGTYEQYF.

The chain has TRBV7-2 and TRBJ2-1, with TRBD2 matching over 8 bases. V shed 2 bases, J shed 5 bases, and the junction held 14 bases outside the gene matches. This CDR3 is built from 18 residues. Germline CDR1 is SGHTA and CDR2 is FQGNSA. The CDR3 DNA sequence: TGTGCCAGCAGCTTAATTTTCGTCTCTAGCGGGTATAACAATGAGCAGTTCTTC. This encodes CASSLIFVSSGYNNEQFF.

The V gene is TRBV9, the J gene TRBJ2-5; 8 bases are a match to TRBD2. The CDR3 runs to 15 residues. After removal of 2 bases from V and 5 bases from J, the junction contained 8 bases not matched to a gene. Germline-derived CDR1 and CDR2 are SGDLS and YYNGEE. CDR3 residues: CASSVEAGASETQYF. The CDR3 nucleotides are TGTGCCAGCAGCGTCGAAGCGGGAGCTTCGGAGACCCAGTACTTC.

This clone was seen a single time. The rearrangement joins TRBV24-1 to TRBJ1-2, with D possibly matching TRBD1 (6 bases). Trimming stripped 4 bases from V and 8 bases from J, with 13 bases between. In germline, CDR1 is KGHDR, CDR2 SFDVKD. This CDR3 has 13 residues. In nucleotides, the CDR3 is TGTGCCACCAGTGAGCTGACAGGAGAAGGCTACACCTTC. Translating it yields CATSELTGEGYTF.

The gene calls are TRBV14 and TRBJ2-1; D might be TRBD1 (7 bases). CDR3 size: 17 residues. Per germline, CDR1 SGHDN and CDR2 FVKESK. Trimming pared 4 bases from V and 6 bases from J, leaving 22 bases between. CDR3 nucleotides: TGTGCCAGCAGCCCCCGACAGGGAGGCCCTCGGAGCAATGAGCAGTTCTTC. Translation gives CASSPRQGGPRSNEQFF. Full variable domain (rest looked up from reference TRBV14 and TRBJ2-1): EAGVTQFPSHSVIEKGQTVTLRCDPISGHDNLYWYRRVMGKEIKFLLHFVKESKQDESGMPNNRFLAERTGGTYSTLKVQPAELEDSGVYFCASSPRQGGPRSNEQFFGPGTRLTVL.

The CDR3 nucleotides are TGTGCCAGCAGTCCCCCTTGGGCCAATGAAAAACTGTTTTTT. Protein product: CASSPPWANEKLFF. J is TRBJ1-4 and V is TRBV28; D is ambiguous. V was pared by 5 bases and J by 5 bases, with 12 bases between. Germline assignment: CDR1 MDHEN and CDR2 SYDVKM. The CDR3 is made up of 14 amino acids.

This chain links TRBV5-6 with TRBJ2-7, with TRBD1 matching 11 bases. Germline assignment: CDR1 SGHDT and CDR2 YYEEEE. The CDR3 runs 15 residues. The V segment lost 4 bases and the J segment 4 bases; nucleotides outside the gene matches: 7. CDR3 in amino acids: CASSGGTGGLYEQYF. In nucleotides, the CDR3 is TGTGCCAGCAGCGGAGGGACAGGGGGTCTTTACGAGCAGTACTTC.

The chain recombines TRBV7-8 with TRBJ2-5; D not certain. The germline CDR1 and CDR2 sequences are SGHVS and FQNEAQ. CDR3 length: 14 amino acids. V gave up 5 bases and J gave up 2 bases, with 12 bases separating them. The CDR3: CASSPARGQETQYF. CDR3 coding DNA: TGTGCCAGCAGCCCCGCCAGAGGACAAGAGACCCAGTACTTC. Combining the CDR3 with reference TRBV7-8 and TRBJ2-5 gives the whole variable domain GAGVSQSPRYKVAKRGQDVALRCDPISGHVSLFWYQQALGQGPEFLTYFQNEAQLDKSGLPSDRFFAERPEGSVSTLKIQRTQQEDSAVYLCASSPARGQETQYFGPGTRLLVL.

This chain joins TRBV19 and TRBJ2-1; 8 positions agree with TRBD1. Germline values: CDR1 LNHDA, CDR2 SQIVND (reference sequence). Trimming cost V 5 bases and J 3 bases; bases outside gene matches: 15. This CDR3 comprises 18 residues. The CDR3 spells CASSERTGRLRYYNEQFF. CDR3 DNA sequence: TGTGCCAGTAGTGAGAGGACAGGGAGGTTGAGGTACTACAATGAGCAGTTCTTC.

The chain employs TRBV27 and TRBJ2-1; 9 bases line up with TRBD2. V was pared by 1 base and J by 8 bases, with 9 bases of the junction left unmatched. CDR1 is MNHEY, CDR2 SMNVEV, per germline (reference sequence). The CDR3 length is 16 residues. CDR3 in amino acids: CASSLFPPSGEDEQFF. CDR3 in DNA: TGTGCCAGCAGTTTATTTCCCCCTAGCGGGGAAGATGAGCAGTTCTTC.

CDR3 sequence: CASSLADRVRSPLHF. The DNA of the CDR3 is TGTGCCAGCAGTTTAGCGGACAGGGTACGGTCACCCCTCCACTTT. The chain uses TRBV28 and TRBJ1-6; 8 bases line up with TRBD1. V trimming: 2 bases; J trimming: 10 bases; junction bases outside the gene matches: 7. CDR3 length: 15 amino acids. Germline lookup yields CDR1 MDHEN and CDR2 SYDVKM.

The chain couples TRBV28 to TRBJ2-2; 8 positions agree with TRBD2. Trimming took 6 bases from V and 6 from J; bases not matched to a gene: 15. Germline V gene lookup returns CDR1 MDHEN and CDR2 SYDVKM. This CDR3 region has 17 residues. The CDR3: CASSQPGGGRLAGELFF. CDR3 nucleotide sequence: TGTGCCAGCAGCCAACCGGGGGGGGGACGGTTGGCCGGGGAGCTGTTTTTT.

The chain combines TRBV5-4 with TRBJ2-7, with D tentatively TRBD2 (6 bases). Germline loops: CDR1 SGHNT, CDR2 YYREEE (reference sequence). V was clipped by 4 bases and J by 3 bases, with 17 bases between them. There are 15 residues in the CDR3. The CDR3 region has the DNA TGTGCCAGCAGCGCCACGGGAGCAGCTCTCTACGAGCAGTACTTC. It translates to CASSATGAALYEQYF.

This chain links TRBV27 with TRBJ1-2; the match to TRBD1 covers 7 bases. The CDR3 contains 14 residues. CDR1 is MNHEY and CDR2 is SMNVEV in the germline V gene (reference sequence). The V segment lost 4 bases and the J segment 4 bases; nucleotides outside the gene matches: 6. CDR3 protein: CASSSTGTVYGYTF. Here the CDR3 DNA reads TGTGCCAGCAGTTCGACAGGGACCGTCTATGGCTACACCTTC.

The chain recombines TRBV18 with TRBJ1-6; 8 nucleotides match TRBD1. V shed 2 bases, J shed 9 bases, and the junction held 3 bases outside the gene matches. In germline, CDR1 is KGHSH, CDR2 LQKENI. The CDR3 spans 14 residues. CDR3: CASSPGTGSSPLHF. CDR3 coding DNA: TGTGCCAGCTCACCAGGGACAGGCTCTTCACCCCTCCACTTT. The full variable domain, with the rest looked up from reference TRBV18 and TRBJ1-6, is NAGVMQNPRHLVRRRGQEARLRCSPMKGHSHVYWYRQLPEEGLKFMVYLQKENIIDESGMPKERFSAEFPKEGPSILRIQQVVRGDSAAYFCASSPGTGSSPLHFGNGTRLTVT.

The chain links TRBV2 to TRBJ2-5; the match to TRBD2 covers 7 bases. The V gene's germline CDR1 is SNHLY and CDR2 FYNNEI. CDR3 size: 14 residues. The V and J ends lost 8 bases and 1 base, in that order; junction bases with no gene match: 7. CDR3 sequence (DNA): TGTGCCAGCCGCTCTAGCGGACCCCAAGAGACCCAGTACTTC. It codes for CASRSSGPQETQYF. The whole variable domain, remainder taken from reference TRBV2 and TRBJ2-5, is EPEVTQTPSHQVTQMGQEVILRCVPISNHLYFYWYRQILGQKVEFLVSFYNNEISEKSEIFDDQFSVERPDGSNFTLKIRSTKLEDSAMYFCASRSSGPQETQYFGPGTRLLVL.